This is a list of T cell receptor beta chains from one sample in a study of beta chain features in type 1 diabetes. Measured with immunoSEQ multiplex PCR; TCRdb has only the in-frame clones, and not every one. This sample has 900,000 or so clones, with 17% found just once. The specimen was naive CD4+ T cells from blood. The receptors come from a woman aged 18-29 years in good health. The CDR3 runs from the conserved cysteine through the conserved F or W. D genes are given only for firm matches. Rows may omit the clone size; those that give it use once, few, many or a size class.

TGTGCCAGCAGTGAACGGTCGATCTGGACCAACGTCCTGACTTTC	CASSERSIWTNVLTF	TRBV6-1	few	NA	TRBJ2-6
TGTGCCAGTAGTATCGCGAGGTTGTCTAATGAAAAACTGTTTTTT	CASSIARLSNEKLFF	TRBV19	few	NA	TRBJ1-4
TGTGCTAGTGGTTTTGATAGGGGGGAGACCCAGTACTTC	CASGFDRGETQYF	TRBV12-5	NA	NA	TRBJ2-5
TGCGCCAGCAGACACAAAGGGACTAGTTACTACAATGAGCAGTTCTTC	CASRHKGTSYYNEQFF	TRBV10-1	NA	TRBD2	TRBJ2-1
TGTGCCAGCTCACCACGAGAGTTATCCTACAATGAGCAGTTCTTC	CASSPRELSYNEQFF	TRBV18	NA	NA	TRBJ2-1
TGTGCCAGCAGCTTAGACAGGGAGGGTACGCAGTATTTT	CASSLDREGTQYF	TRBV7-3	few	NA	TRBJ2-3
TGTGCCAGCAGCTTGGCGGCTAGCGGACTAGATACGCAGTATTTT	CASSLAASGLDTQYF	TRBV5-4	NA	TRBD2	TRBJ2-3
TGTGCCAGCAGCTTTAGGGGTCCCCCGTACGAGCAGTACTTC	CASSFRGPPYEQYF	TRBV7-8	few	NA	TRBJ2-7
TGTGCCAGCAGCGTAGCTACGTGGGAGGGCCAAGAGACCCAGTACTTC	CASSVATWEGQETQYF	TRBV9	NA	TRBD2	TRBJ2-5
TGTGCCAGCAGCTGGACAGGGGTGGCGGATACGCAGTATTTT	CASSWTGVADTQYF	TRBV7-3	NA	TRBD1	TRBJ2-3
TGTGCCAGCAGCTCATTTATCTCTGGGGCCAACGTCCTGACTTTC	CASSSFISGANVLTF	TRBV11-2	NA	NA	TRBJ2-6
TGTGCCAGCAGGGGGACAGGTGGACTTTTAGAGACCCAGTACTTC	CASRGTGGLLETQYF	TRBV2	NA	TRBD1	TRBJ2-5
TGTGCCAGCGGCGGTTCTGGGGCCAACGTCCTGACTTTC	CASGGSGANVLTF	TRBV7-9	few	NA	TRBJ2-6
TGTGCCACCAGCAGAGATTGGGCTAGCGGGAGCGTTAGGAATGAGCAGTTCTTC	CATSRDWASGSVRNEQFF	TRBV15	few	TRBD2	TRBJ2-1
TGTGCCAGCAGTTTGTTACAGCGGGAGGAACAAGGTGATGAGCAGTTCTTC	CASSLLQREEQGDEQFF	TRBV28	few	TRBD2	TRBJ2-1
TGTGCCAGCCTGGAGGGGGACGAGCAGTTCTTC	CASLEGDEQFF	TRBV2	NA	NA	TRBJ2-1
TGTGCCAGCAGTTACTCGAAGTTGACAGGGTCTCAGCCCCAGCATTTT	CASSYSKLTGSQPQHF	TRBV6-5	NA	TRBD1	TRBJ1-5
TGTGCCAGCACCTGGATCGCCGATGGCAATCAGCCCCAGCATTTT	CASTWIADGNQPQHF	TRBV7-2	few	NA	TRBJ1-5
TGTGCCAGCAGCTCCACCGGCGGACAGGGCTATGGCTACACCTTC	CASSSTGGQGYGYTF	TRBV28	NA	TRBD1	TRBJ1-2
TGCGCCAGCAGCTTGTCGGTCACTAGCGGGAAAGGGGAGACCCAGTACTTC	CASSLSVTSGKGETQYF	TRBV5-1	NA	TRBD2	TRBJ2-5
TGCGCCAGCAGCCAAGTGGACGGGAGTGGGTCCTACGAGCAGTACTTC	CASSQVDGSGSYEQYF	TRBV4-1	NA	NA	TRBJ2-7
TGTGCCAGCAGTTTACGGGCGGGAGTGCCAGGGGAGCTGTTTTTT	CASSLRAGVPGELFF	TRBV28	few	TRBD2	TRBJ2-2
TGTGCCAGCAGCTTAGTTGGGACAGGGTTATTTCAGTTCTTC	CASSLVGTGLFQFF	TRBV7-2	few	TRBD1	TRBJ2-1
TGTGCCAGCAGCTTAGGAGGGATGAACACTGAAGCTTTCTTT	CASSLGGMNTEAFF	TRBV13	NA	NA	TRBJ1-1
TGTGCCAGCAGCCAACGTGAGGGAAGCAATCAGCCCCAGCATTTT	CASSQREGSNQPQHF	TRBV4-2	NA	NA	TRBJ1-5
TGTGCCAGCTCACCTCAGTGGGGTTCACCAATGAACACTGAAGCTTTCTTT	CASSPQWGSPMNTEAFF	TRBV18	few	NA	TRBJ1-1
TGCGCCAGCAGTCAGAAGGACAGCCGAATATTAGCCAAAAACATTCAGTACTTC	CASSQKDSRILAKNIQYF	TRBV23-1	many	NA	TRBJ2-4
TGTGCCAGCAGCCCCGGTCCCTACAATGAGCAGTTCTTC	CASSPGPYNEQFF	TRBV5-4	few	NA	TRBJ2-1
TGTGCCAGCAGTGGGGATAACTATGGCTACACCTTC	CASSGDNYGYTF	TRBV2	NA	NA	TRBJ1-2
TGTGCCAGCAGTTATAGGACAGGGGTTGAAAAACTGTTTTTT	CASSYRTGVEKLFF	TRBV6-6	NA	TRBD1	TRBJ1-4
TGCGCCAGCAGCCAAGACCGGCGGCAGTACGAGCAGTACTTC	CASSQDRRQYEQYF	TRBV4-3	few	NA	TRBJ2-7
TGTGCCAGCAGTGAAGGACAGGGAAACTATGGCTACACCTTC	CASSEGQGNYGYTF	TRBV25-1	few	TRBD1	TRBJ1-2
TGTGCCAGCAGCTCCCCCACCGTGGGTGAGCAGTTCTTC	CASSSPTVGEQFF	TRBV7-2	few	NA	TRBJ2-1
TGTGCCAGCTCACCACGGCTAGGCCACAGTCAGCGTGGCTACACCTTC	CASSPRLGHSQRGYTF	TRBV18	few	NA	TRBJ1-2
TGTGCCAGCAGCAGAGGGACAAATAAAGAGACCCAGTACTTC	CASSRGTNKETQYF	TRBV5-8	NA	NA	TRBJ2-5
TGTGCCAGCAGTTACTCCCAGGTTAACAATGAGCAGTTCTTC	CASSYSQVNNEQFF	TRBV6-5	NA	NA	TRBJ2-1
TGTGCCAGCTCACCAAGGTGGTCACCAGGTGGCTACACCTTC	CASSPRWSPGGYTF	TRBV18	few	NA	TRBJ1-2
TGCGCCAGCAGCCCGCTAGGGACTAGCGGGAGAGGTGAGCAGTTCTTC	CASSPLGTSGRGEQFF	TRBV5-1	few	TRBD2	TRBJ2-1
TGCAGCGTCAAGACGAGCTCCTACAATGAGCAGTTCTTC	CSVKTSSYNEQFF	TRBV29-1	few	NA	TRBJ2-1
TGTGCCAGCAGTTTAAGCCCTGGTGAGCAGGAAGCTTTCTTT	CASSLSPGEQEAFF	TRBV28	few	NA	TRBJ1-1
TGTGCCAGCAGCTTAGAGACTAGTGCAGAGACCCAGTACTTC	CASSLETSAETQYF	TRBV5-4	NA	NA	TRBJ2-5
TGTGCCAGCAGTGAACGGGGAATCTATAGCAATCAGCCCCAGCATTTT	CASSERGIYSNQPQHF	TRBV6-1	few	NA	TRBJ1-5
TGTGCCAGCTCACCGGGGCGGCGGGAGACCCAGTACTTC	CASSPGRRETQYF	TRBV18	few	NA	TRBJ2-5
TGCGCCAGCAGCCTCCAGAGGACAGGGAGAGACATTCAGTACTTC	CASSLQRTGRDIQYF	TRBV4-3	few	TRBD1	TRBJ2-4
TGTGCCACCAGCAGAGAACGGACAGGGCAACCAAGTTCGTTTGGCTACACCTTC	CATSRERTGQPSSFGYTF	TRBV15	NA	TRBD1	TRBJ1-2
TGTGCCAGCACAGCGGGGGTCGGGCGCGTAGAGACCCAGTACTTC	CASTAGVGRVETQYF	TRBV6-5	few	TRBD2	TRBJ2-5
TGTGCCAGTAGTTCAAAATCTAGCGGGAGGACCCCCTACGAGCAGTACTTC	CASSSKSSGRTPYEQYF	TRBV19	NA	TRBD2	TRBJ2-7
TGTGCCAGCAGTTACTCTAGGAGCTCTGGGGCCAACGTCCTGACTTTC	CASSYSRSSGANVLTF	TRBV6-5	few	NA	TRBJ2-6
TGCAGCGTTGTTTTACAGCTCCCTGACACTGAAGCTTTCTTT	CSVVLQLPDTEAFF	TRBV29-1	NA	NA	TRBJ1-1
TGTGCCAGCAGCTTAGGCCAGTGGGCTAGGGTCGCAGATACGCAGTATTTT	CASSLGQWARVADTQYF	TRBV11-2	few	NA	TRBJ2-3
TGTGCCACCAGCACTGGGCCTCTCAATGAGCAGTTCTTC	CATSTGPLNEQFF	TRBV15	NA	NA	TRBJ2-1
TGCGCCAGCAGCCCGGGTATCGCCAAAAACATTCAGTACTTC	CASSPGIAKNIQYF	TRBV5-1	NA	NA	TRBJ2-4
TGTGCCAGCAGCGACGACAGGAATGAGCAGTTCTTC	CASSDDRNEQFF	TRBV7-2	NA	NA	TRBJ2-1
TGTGCCAGCAGCCTAGGACAGGGAATAGTGGATACGCAGTATTTT	CASSLGQGIVDTQYF	TRBV13	NA	TRBD1	TRBJ2-3
TGCGCCAGCAGCCAAGATCTCGCCAGGGGGCCCTATGGCTACACCTTC	CASSQDLARGPYGYTF	TRBV4-3	NA	TRBD1	TRBJ1-2
TGTGCCAGCAGCCAAGCCCCCGGTCTTCTAGGGCTCTACAATGAGCAGTTCTTC	CASSQAPGLLGLYNEQFF	TRBV4-2	few	NA	TRBJ2-1
TGTGCCAGCAGCCCCCCTCCGACAGGGGACAATGAGCAGTTCTTC	CASSPPPTGDNEQFF	TRBV7-9	few	TRBD1	TRBJ2-1
TGCGCCAGCAGCTCGGGGAGCAATGAAAAACTGTTTTTT	CASSSGSNEKLFF	TRBV5-1	few	NA	TRBJ1-4
TGTGCCAGCAGCCCCCGGACAGGGGAAGCTTTCTTT	CASSPRTGEAFF	TRBV9	NA	TRBD1	TRBJ1-1